The sequence of this T cell receptor (beta chain) was determined in a study of identical twins. TCRdb fed the 5' RACE reads into MiXCR, producing one record per CDR3 protein. In the table there are 500,000 or so distinct CDR3 sequences, about 13% of which are singletons. The V and J ends lost 4 bases and 5 bases, in that order; junction bases with no gene match: 6. Germline loops: CDR1 SEHNR, CDR2 FQNEAQ (reference sequence). This CDR3 contains 15 residues. The same sample was also studied in work on yellow fever vaccine responses in identical twins. That source notes: Twins reportedly showed a vaccine T cell response that seemed partly convergent and partly personalized.

The sample taken for sequencing was CD4+ T cells sorted from blood. The TCR originated in a woman aged 18-29 years in good health. This sequence joins TRBV7-9 and TRBJ2-7, with 12 bases matching TRBD2. CDR3 residues: CASSSSGGVLHEQYF. The CDR3 DNA is TGTGCCAGCAGCTCTAGCGGGGGGGTGTTACACGAGCAGTACTTC.